These 11 T cell receptor beta chains share one sample of origin, sequenced in a study of T cell repertoires in cytomegalovirus infection. No antigen has been identified for these receptors. TCRdb re-called the reads with MiXCR, one entry per CDR3 protein. Among about 830,000 distinct CDR3 sequences, approximately 30% were seen once, and the ten largest hold 9.5% to 15%. The material was cultured CD8+ T cells from PBMCs, obtained from culture after CMV antigen stimulation. These TCRs come from a human donor in good health (CMV status not recorded). Some clones in this sample may be carry-over from other donors' samples.

The chain carries TRBV5-1 and TRBJ1-2; D is undetermined. The CDR3 length is 15 residues. CDR1 and CDR2 (germline): SGHRS, YFSETQ. V was trimmed by 0 bases and J by 3 bases, leaving 12 bases between them. CDR3 region: CASSLEVTAHYGYTF. As DNA, the CDR3 is TGCGCCAGCAGCTTGGAGGTGACGGCACACTATGGCTACACCTTC.

CDR3 bases: TGTGCCAGCTTTACTGGAATGAACACTGAAGCTTTCTTT. Its translation: CASFTGMNTEAFF. V is TRBV12-3 or TRBV12-4 and J is TRBJ1-1; D is uncertain. This CDR3 contains 13 residues. The V end lost 8 bases, the J end lost 0 bases, and 10 bases lay between the germline ends.

As concerns this clonotype: A junction end diverges from the germline sequence, so it may reflect a read error. V usage is TRBV7-2 and J usage is TRBJ1-4; D is unresolved. Per the germline V gene, CDR1 is SGHTA and CDR2 is FQGNSA. The CDR3 has 12 residues. CDR3 coding DNA: TGTGCCAGCAGCCGGGTGGCGGGAGAACTGTTCTTT. Translating it yields CASSRVAGELFF.

This clonotype has a count of ten or more. The V call is TRBV27, the J call TRBJ1-2, with 7 bases lining up with TRBD1. Looked up from germline, CDR1 is MNHEY and CDR2 is SMNVEV (reference sequence). This CDR3 region has 15 residues. J lost 2 bases, V lost 6 bases, and 9 bases had no gene match. The CDR3 DNA reads TGTGCCAGCAGCCCTGCCGGACAGGCGAACTATGGCTACACCTTC. Protein sequence: CASSPAGQANYGYTF.

In its sample, this clonotype was seen a few times. This chain uses TRBV6-1 with TRBJ1-6, with D possibly TRBD1 on 6 matching bases. The CDR3 extends over 15 amino acids. Looked up from germline, CDR1 is MNHNS and CDR2 is SASEGT. V gave up 6 bases and J gave up 9 bases, with 18 bases separating them. The CDR3 region is CASSFLFSRGSPLHF. DNA of the CDR3: TGTGCCAGCAGCTTCCTCTTTTCCAGGGGTTCACCCCTCCACTTT.

This clonotype was recorded many times. CDR3 amino acids: CASSLAGLEGINQPQHF. DNA for the CDR3: TGTGCCAGCAGCTTAGCGGGGTTAGAGGGGATCAATCAGCCCCAGCATTTT. The rearrangement uses TRBV7-8 and TRBJ1-5; TRBD1 might be the D (5 bases). Trimming shortened V by 0 bases and J by 3 bases, and 15 bases separated the two germline ends. This CDR3 is built from 17 residues. Germline CDR1 and CDR2: SGHVS and FQNEAQ. The whole variable domain, filled in from reference TRBV7-8 and TRBJ1-5, reads GAGVSQSPRYKVAKRGQDVALRCDPISGHVSLFWYQQALGQGPEFLTYFQNEAQLDKSGLPSDRFFAERPEGSVSTLKIQRTQQEDSAVYLCASSLAGLEGINQPQHFGDGTRLSIL.

The J gene is TRBJ2-3, the V gene TRBV24-1; D perhaps matches TRBD2 (7 bases). Trimming shortened V by 7 bases and J by 6 bases, and 13 bases separated the two germline ends. Germline V gene data show CDR1 as KGHDR and CDR2 as SFDVKD. This CDR3 is 13 amino acids long. CDR3 in amino acids: CATSMRGGDTQYF. CDR3 nucleotide sequence: TGTGCCACCAGCATGAGGGGGGGGGATACGCAGTATTTT.

This clonotype was recorded many times. V and J are TRBV6-2 or TRBV6-3 and TRBJ2-7, with D tentatively TRBD1 (7 bases). Trimming cost V 0 bases and J 3 bases, with 12 bases left between them. The CDR3 length is 15 residues. CDR1 is MNHEY and CDR2 is SVGEGT in the germline V gene. In DNA form, the CDR3 reads TGTGCCAGCAGTTACTCGCGGGGACAGCTCTACGAGCAGTACGTC. It yields the protein CASSYSRGQLYEQYV.

This clonotype came up many times. This rearrangement joins TRBV7-2 to TRBJ2-1; D uncertain. The CDR3 extends over 16 amino acids. The germline V gene has CDR1 SGHTA and CDR2 FQGNSA. The ends were cut back, 2 bases at V and 0 bases at J, with 11 bases in the middle. Here the CDR3 reads CASSLNGQSSYNEQFF. The CDR3 DNA sequence: TGTGCCAGCAGCTTAAACGGTCAGAGCTCCTACAATGAGCAGTTCTTC. Complete variable domain (other parts from reference TRBV7-2 and TRBJ2-1): GAGVSQSPSNKVTEKGKDVELRCDPISGHTALYWYRQSLGQGLEFLIYFQGNSAPDKSGLPSDRFSAERTGGSVSTLTIQRTQQEDSAVYLCASSLNGQSSYNEQFFGPGTRLTVL.

The V call is TRBV4-1, the J call TRBJ2-1; D remains ambiguous. The germline V and J ends were trimmed by 1 base and 14 bases, with 15 bases remaining between them. This CDR3 spans 13 amino acids. The germline V gene has CDR1 MGHRA and CDR2 YSYEKL. The DNA for the CDR3 is TGCGCCAGCAGCCAAGTAGTGTCCCGACGGGAGTTCTTC. It is translated as CASSQVVSRREFF.

The rearrangement uses TRBV6-1 and TRBJ1-2, with a weak D call TRBD1 (6 bases). This CDR3 has 13 amino acids. Trimming pared 5 bases from V and 2 bases from J, leaving 9 bases between. Germline V gene lookup returns CDR1 MNHNS and CDR2 SASEGT. The CDR3 DNA follows: TGTGCCAGCAGTAATCAGGGGAACTATGGCTACACCTTC. It yields the protein CASSNQGNYGYTF.